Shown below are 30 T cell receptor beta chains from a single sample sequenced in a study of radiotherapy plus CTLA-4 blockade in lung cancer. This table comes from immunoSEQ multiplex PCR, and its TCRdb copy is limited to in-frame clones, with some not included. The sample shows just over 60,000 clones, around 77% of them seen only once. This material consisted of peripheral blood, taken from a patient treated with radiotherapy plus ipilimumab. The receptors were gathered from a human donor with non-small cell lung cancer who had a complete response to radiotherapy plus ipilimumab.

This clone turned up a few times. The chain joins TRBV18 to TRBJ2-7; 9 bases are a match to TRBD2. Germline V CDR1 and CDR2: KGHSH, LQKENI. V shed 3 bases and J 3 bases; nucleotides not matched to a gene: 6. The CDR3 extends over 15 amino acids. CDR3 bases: TGTGCCAGCTCACCGGGGCGGGGGGGAATCTACGAGCAGTACTTC. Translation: CASSPGRGGIYEQYF.

The CDR3 nucleotides read TGTGCCAGCAGTCTCGGGACGCCTAGCACAGATACGCAGTATTTT. It encodes CASSLGTPSTDTQYF. The V call is TRBV6-5, the J call TRBJ2-3; the D gene could be TRBD1 or TRBD2 (5 bases each). Germline V lookup: CDR1 MNHEY, CDR2 SVGAGI. The germline V and J ends were trimmed by 5 bases and 0 bases, with 12 bases remaining between them. The CDR3 is made up of 15 amino acids.

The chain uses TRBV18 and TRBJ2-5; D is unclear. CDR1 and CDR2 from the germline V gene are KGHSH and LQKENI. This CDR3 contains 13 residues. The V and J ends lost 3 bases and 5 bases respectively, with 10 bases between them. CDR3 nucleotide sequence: TGTGCCAGCTCACCGAGTTCTTTGGAGACCCAGTACTTC. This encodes CASSPSSLETQYF.

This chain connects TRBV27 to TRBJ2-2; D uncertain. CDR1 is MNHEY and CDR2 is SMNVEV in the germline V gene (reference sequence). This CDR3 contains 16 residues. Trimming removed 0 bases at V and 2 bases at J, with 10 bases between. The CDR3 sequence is CASSLSWQRNTGELFF. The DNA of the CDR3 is TGTGCCAGCAGTTTATCGTGGCAGAGAAACACCGGGGAGCTGTTTTTT.

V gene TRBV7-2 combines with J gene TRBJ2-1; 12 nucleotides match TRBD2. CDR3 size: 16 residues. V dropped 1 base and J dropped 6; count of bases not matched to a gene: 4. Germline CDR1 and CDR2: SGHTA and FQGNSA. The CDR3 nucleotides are TGTGCCAGCAGCTTAGGGACTAGCGGGGTTTCCAATGAGCAGTTCTTC. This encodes CASSLGTSGVSNEQFF.

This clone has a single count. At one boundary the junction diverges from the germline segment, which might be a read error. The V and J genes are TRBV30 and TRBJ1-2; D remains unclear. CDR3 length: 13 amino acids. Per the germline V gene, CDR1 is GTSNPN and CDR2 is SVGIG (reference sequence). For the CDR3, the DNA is TGTGCCTGGAGCCCGAGTAGGGCAGGACCCTCTGCCTTC. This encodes CAWSPSRAGPSAF. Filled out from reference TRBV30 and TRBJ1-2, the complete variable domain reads SQTIHQWPATLVQPVGSPLSLECTVEGTSNPNLYWYRQAAGRGLQLLFYSVGIGQISSEVPQNLSASRPQDRQFILSSKKLLLSDSGFYLCAWSPSRAGPSAFGSGTRLTVV.

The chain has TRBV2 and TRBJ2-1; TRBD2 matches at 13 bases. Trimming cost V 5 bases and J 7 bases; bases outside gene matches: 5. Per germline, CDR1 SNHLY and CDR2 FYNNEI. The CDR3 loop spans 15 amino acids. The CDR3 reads CASSSLAGGFNEQFF. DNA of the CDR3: TGTGCCAGCAGTTCACTAGCGGGAGGGTTTAATGAGCAGTTCTTC.

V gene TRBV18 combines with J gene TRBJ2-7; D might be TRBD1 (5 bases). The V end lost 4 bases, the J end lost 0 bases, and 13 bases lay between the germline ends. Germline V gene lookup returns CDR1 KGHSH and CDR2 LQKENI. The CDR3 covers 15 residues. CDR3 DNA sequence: TGTGCCAGCTCACTTCAGGGCCCGCCCTCCTACGAGCAGTACGTC. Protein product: CASSLQGPPSYEQYV.

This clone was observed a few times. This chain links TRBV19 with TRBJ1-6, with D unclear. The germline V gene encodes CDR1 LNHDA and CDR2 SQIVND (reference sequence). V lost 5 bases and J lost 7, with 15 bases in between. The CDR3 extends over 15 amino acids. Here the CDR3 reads CASSPRGAKNSPLHF. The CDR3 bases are TGTGCCAGTAGTCCCCGTGGAGCGAAAAATTCACCCCTCCACTTT.

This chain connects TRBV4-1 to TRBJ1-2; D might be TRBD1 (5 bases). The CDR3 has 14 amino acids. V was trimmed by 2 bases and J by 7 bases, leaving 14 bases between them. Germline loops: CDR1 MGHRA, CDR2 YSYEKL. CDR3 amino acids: CASSQSRVGGGYTF. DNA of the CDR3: TGCGCCAGCAGCCAAAGCCGAGTCGGGGGTGGCTACACCTTC.

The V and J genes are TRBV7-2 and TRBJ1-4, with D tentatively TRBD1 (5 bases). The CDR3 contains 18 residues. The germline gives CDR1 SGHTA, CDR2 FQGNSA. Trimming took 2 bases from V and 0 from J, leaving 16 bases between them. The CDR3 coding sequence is TGTGCCAGCAGCTTAATGGCAGGGCGGTTCACAACTAATGAAAAACTGTTTTTT. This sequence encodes CASSLMAGRFTTNEKLFF.

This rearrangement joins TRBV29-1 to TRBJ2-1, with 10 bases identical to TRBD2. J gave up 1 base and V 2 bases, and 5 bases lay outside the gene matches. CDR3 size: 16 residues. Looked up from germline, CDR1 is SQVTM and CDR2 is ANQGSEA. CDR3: CSVERTSGPSYNEQFF. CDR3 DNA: TGCAGCGTTGAAAGGACTAGCGGACCTTCCTACAATGAGCAGTTCTTC.

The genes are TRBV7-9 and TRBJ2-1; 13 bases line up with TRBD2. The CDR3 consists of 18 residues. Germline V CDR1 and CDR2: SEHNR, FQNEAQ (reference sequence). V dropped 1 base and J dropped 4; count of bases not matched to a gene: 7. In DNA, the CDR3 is TGTGCCAGCAGCTTAGTAAGGGGACTAGCGGGGAAGTACAATGAGCAGTTCTTC. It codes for CASSLVRGLAGKYNEQFF.

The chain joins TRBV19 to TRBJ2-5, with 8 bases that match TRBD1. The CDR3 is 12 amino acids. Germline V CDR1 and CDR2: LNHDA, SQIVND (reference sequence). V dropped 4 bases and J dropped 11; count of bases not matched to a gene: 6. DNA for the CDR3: TGTGCCAGTAGTACCCGACAGGGGCGACAGTACTTC. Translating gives CASSTRQGRQYF.

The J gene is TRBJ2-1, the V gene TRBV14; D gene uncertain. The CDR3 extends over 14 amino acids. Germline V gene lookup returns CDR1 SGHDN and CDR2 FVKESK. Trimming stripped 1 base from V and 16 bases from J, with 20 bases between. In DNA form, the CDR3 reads TGTGCCAGCAGCCAAGCTCATAGGTCAACAGCGTTTTTCTTC. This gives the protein CASSQAHRSTAFFF.

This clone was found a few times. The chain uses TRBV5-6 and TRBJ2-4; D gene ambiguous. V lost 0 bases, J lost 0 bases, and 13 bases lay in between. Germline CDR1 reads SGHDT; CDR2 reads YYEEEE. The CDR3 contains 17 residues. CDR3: CASSLVGETLAKNIQYF. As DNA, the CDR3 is TGTGCCAGCAGCTTGGTAGGAGAGACTCTAGCCAAAAACATTCAGTACTTC.

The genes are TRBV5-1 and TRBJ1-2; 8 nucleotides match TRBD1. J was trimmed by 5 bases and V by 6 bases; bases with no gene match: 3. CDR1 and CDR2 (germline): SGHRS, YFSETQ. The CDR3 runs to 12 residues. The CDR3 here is CASKGQGYGYTF. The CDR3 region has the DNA TGCGCCAGCAAAGGACAGGGTTATGGCTACACCTTC.

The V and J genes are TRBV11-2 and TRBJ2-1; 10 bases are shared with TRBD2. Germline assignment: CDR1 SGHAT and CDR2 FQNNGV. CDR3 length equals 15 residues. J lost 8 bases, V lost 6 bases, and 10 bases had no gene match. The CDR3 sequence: CASSSIAGGRYEQFF. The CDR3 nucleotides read TGTGCCAGCAGTTCTATAGCGGGGGGCCGGTATGAGCAGTTCTTC.

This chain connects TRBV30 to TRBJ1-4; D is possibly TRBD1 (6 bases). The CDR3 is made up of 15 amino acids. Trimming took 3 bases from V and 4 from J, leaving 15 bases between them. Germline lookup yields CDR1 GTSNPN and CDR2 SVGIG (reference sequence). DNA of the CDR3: TGTGCCTGGAGCCCAGCAGGGGCCTTTAATGAAAAACTGTTTTTT. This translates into CAWSPAGAFNEKLFF.

The CDR3: CASSFWFAGAYNEQFF. CDR3 nucleotides: TGTGCCAGCAGCTTTTGGTTTGCGGGGGCCTACAATGAGCAGTTCTTC. J is TRBJ2-1 and V is TRBV5-6; 7 nucleotides match TRBD2. V lost 2 bases, J lost 2 bases, and 7 bases stayed unmatched. This CDR3 is built from 16 residues. Per germline, CDR1 SGHDT and CDR2 YYEEEE.

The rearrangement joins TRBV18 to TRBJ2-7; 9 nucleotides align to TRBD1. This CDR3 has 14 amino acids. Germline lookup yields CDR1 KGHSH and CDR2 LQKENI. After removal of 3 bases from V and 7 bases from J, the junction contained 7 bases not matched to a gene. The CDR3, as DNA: TGTGCCAGCTCACCCCTGGGGACAGGGAAGGAGCAGTACTTC. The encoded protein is CASSPLGTGKEQYF.

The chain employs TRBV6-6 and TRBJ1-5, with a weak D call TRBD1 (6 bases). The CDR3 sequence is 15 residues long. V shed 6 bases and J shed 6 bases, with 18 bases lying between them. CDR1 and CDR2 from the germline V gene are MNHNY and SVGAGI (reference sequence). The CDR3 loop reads CASSAGTKQSQPQHF. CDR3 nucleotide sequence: TGTGCCAGCAGCGCCGGGACAAAACAAAGTCAGCCCCAGCATTTT.

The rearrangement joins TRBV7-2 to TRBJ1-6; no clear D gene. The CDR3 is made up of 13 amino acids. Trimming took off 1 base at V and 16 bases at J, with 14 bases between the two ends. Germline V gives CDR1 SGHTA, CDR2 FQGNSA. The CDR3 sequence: CASSLDVGQRLHF. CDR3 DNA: TGTGCCAGCAGCTTAGATGTCGGCCAGCGGCTCCACTTT. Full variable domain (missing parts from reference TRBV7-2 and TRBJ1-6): GAGVSQSPSNKVTEKGKDVELRCDPISGHTALYWYRQSLGQGLEFLIYFQGNSAPDKSGLPSDRFSAERTGGSVSTLTIQRTQQEDSAVYLCASSLDVGQRLHFGNGTRLTVT.

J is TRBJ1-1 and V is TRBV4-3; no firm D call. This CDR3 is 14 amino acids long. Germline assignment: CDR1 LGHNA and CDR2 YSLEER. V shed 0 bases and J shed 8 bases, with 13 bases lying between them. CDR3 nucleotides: TGCGCCAGCAGCCAAGATTCGGACGGGTGGGAAGCTTTCTTT. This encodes CASSQDSDGWEAFF.

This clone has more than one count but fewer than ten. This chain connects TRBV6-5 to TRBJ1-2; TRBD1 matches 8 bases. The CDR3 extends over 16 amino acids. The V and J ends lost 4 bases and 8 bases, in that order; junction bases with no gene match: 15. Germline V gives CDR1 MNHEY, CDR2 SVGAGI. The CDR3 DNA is TGTGCCAGCAGTTCCCGGACAGGGACCTTAGGGGGAGGCTACACCTTC. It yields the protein CASSSRTGTLGGGYTF.

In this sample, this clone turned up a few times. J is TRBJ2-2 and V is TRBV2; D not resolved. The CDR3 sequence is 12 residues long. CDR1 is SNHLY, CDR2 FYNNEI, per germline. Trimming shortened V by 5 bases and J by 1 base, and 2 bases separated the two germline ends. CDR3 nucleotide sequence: TGTGCCAGCAGTAAGAACACCGGGGAGCTGTTTTTT. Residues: CASSKNTGELFF. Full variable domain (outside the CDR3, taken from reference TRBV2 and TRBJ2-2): EPEVTQTPSHQVTQMGQEVILRCVPISNHLYFYWYRQILGQKVEFLVSFYNNEISEKSEIFDDQFSVERPDGSNFTLKIRSTKLEDSAMYFCASSKNTGELFFGEGSRLTVL.

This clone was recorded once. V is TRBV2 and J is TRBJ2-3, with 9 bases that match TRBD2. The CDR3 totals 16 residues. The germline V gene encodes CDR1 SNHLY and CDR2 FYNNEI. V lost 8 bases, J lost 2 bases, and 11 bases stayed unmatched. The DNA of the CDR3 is TGTGCCAGCTCTTCCGGGCTAGCGGGGTACACAGATACGCAGTATTTT. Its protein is CASSSGLAGYTDTQYF.

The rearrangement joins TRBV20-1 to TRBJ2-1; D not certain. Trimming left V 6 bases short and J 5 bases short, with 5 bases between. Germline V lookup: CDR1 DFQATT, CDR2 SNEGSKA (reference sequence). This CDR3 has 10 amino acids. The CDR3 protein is CSAVNNEQFF. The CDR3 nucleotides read TGCAGTGCCGTTAACAATGAGCAGTTCTTC.

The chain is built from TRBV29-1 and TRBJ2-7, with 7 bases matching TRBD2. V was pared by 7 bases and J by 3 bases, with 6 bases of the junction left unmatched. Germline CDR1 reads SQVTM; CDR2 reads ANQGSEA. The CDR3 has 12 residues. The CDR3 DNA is TGCAGCGCTTTAGCGGGTAACTACGAGCAGTACGTC. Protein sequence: CSALAGNYEQYV.

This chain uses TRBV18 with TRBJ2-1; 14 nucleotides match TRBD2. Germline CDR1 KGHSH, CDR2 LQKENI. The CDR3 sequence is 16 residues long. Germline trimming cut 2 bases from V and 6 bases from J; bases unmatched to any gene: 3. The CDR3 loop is CASSPGTSGRVNEQFF. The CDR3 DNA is TGTGCCAGCTCACCAGGGACTAGCGGGAGAGTCAATGAGCAGTTCTTC.